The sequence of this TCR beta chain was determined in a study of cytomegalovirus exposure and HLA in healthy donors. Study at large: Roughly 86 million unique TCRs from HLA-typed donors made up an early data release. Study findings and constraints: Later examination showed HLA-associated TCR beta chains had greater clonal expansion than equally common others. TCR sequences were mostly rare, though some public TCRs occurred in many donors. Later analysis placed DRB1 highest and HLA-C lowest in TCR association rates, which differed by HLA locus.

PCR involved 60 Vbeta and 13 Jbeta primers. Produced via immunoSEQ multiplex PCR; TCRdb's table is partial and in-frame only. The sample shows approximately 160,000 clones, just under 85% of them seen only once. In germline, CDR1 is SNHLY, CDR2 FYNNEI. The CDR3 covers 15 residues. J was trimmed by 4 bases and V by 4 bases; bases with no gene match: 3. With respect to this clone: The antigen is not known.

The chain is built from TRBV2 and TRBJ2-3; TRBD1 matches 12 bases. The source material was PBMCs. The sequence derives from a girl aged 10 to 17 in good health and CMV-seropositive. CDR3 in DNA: TGTGCCAGCAGTGCCGGGACAGGGGGCGCAGATACGCAGTATTTT. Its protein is CASSAGTGGADTQYF.